What follows describes a single T cell receptor (beta chain). Clones were sequenced by immunoSEQ multiplex PCR, and TCRdb holds only the in-frame ones, with some missing. Of 250,000 to 300,000 clones in the sample, 81% were seen once. The source of the sample is a study of blood T cell repertoires in COVID-19. V lost 9 bases, J lost 0 bases, and 7 bases stayed unmatched. CDR1 and CDR2 (germline): SGHRS, YFSETQ. This CDR3 contains 16 residues. This receptor was obtained from an older woman with active or convalescent COVID-19. The sample consisted of peripheral blood. J is TRBJ2-6 and V is TRBV5-1; TRBD1 matches 9 bases. The CDR3 nucleotides are TGCGCCACCCAGACAGGGGGGAACTCTGGGGCCAACGTCCTGACTTTC. Its protein is CATQTGGNSGANVLTF.